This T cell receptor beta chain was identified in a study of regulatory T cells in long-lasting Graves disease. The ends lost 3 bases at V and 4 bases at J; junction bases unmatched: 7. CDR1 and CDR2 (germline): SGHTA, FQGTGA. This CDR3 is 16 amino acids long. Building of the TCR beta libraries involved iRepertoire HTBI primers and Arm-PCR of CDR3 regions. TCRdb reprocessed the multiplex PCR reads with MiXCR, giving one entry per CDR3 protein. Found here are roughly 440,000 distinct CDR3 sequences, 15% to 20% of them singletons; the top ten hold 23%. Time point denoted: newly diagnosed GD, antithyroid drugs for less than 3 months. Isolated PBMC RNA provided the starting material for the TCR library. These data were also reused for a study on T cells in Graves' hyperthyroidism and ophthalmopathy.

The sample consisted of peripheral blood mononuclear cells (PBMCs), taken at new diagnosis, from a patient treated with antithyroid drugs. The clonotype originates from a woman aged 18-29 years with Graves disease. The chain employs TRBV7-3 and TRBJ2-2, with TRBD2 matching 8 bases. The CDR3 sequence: CASSLMTGGFTGELFF. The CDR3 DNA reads TGTGCCAGCAGCTTGATGACGGGAGGGTTCACCGGGGAGCTGTTTTTT. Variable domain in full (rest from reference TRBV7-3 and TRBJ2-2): GAGVSQTPSNKVTEKGKYVELRCDPISGHTALYWYRQSLGQGPEFLIYFQGTGAADDSGLPNDRFFAVRPEGSVSTLKIQRTERGDSAVYLCASSLMTGGFTGELFFGEGSRLTVL.